Below, 18 T cell receptor beta chains from the same sample are listed, as sequenced in a study of T cell responses to AZD1222 COVID-19 vaccine. The protocol was immunoSEQ multiplex PCR, while the TCRdb copy is restricted to in-frame clones and leaves out a portion. The data hold more than 85,000 clones, with about 89% observed a single time. This specimen was peripheral blood, taken 28 days after the second AZD1222 dose. Receptors were obtained from an adult who received the AZD1222 COVID-19 vaccine.

The chain is built from TRBV29-1 and TRBJ2-3, with D maybe TRBD1 (5 bases). The CDR3 loop spans 14 amino acids. V lost 3 bases, J lost 7 bases, and 17 bases lay in between. Germline V lookup: CDR1 SQVTM, CDR2 ANQGSEA. CDR3 residues: CSVEGAGSEYTQYF. The DNA for the CDR3 is TGCAGCGTTGAGGGTGCAGGGTCAGAGTATACGCAGTATTTT.

The gene calls are TRBV19 and TRBJ1-1; D not certain. V lost 7 bases to trimming and J lost 1 base, with 10 bases between them. Germline-derived CDR1 and CDR2 are LNHDA and SQIVND (reference sequence). This CDR3 has 13 residues. CDR3 nucleotides: TGTGCCAGTAACAATGTGGAGAACACTGAAGCTTTCTTT. Amino acid sequence: CASNNVENTEAFF.

The genes are TRBV9 and TRBJ2-1; 9 bases line up with TRBD2. Germline lookup yields CDR1 SGDLS and CDR2 YYNGEE. J lost 3 bases, V lost 0 bases, and 4 bases had no gene match. CDR3 size: 16 residues. This CDR3 reads CASSVELAGSYNEQFF. The CDR3, as DNA: TGTGCCAGCAGCGTAGAACTAGCGGGTAGCTACAATGAGCAGTTCTTC.

This chain connects TRBV6-5 to TRBJ1-2; D gene unclear. Per germline, CDR1 MNHEY and CDR2 SVGAGI. The V end was cut by 5 bases, the J end by 4 bases, with 11 bases between. The CDR3 has 13 residues. CDR3 coding DNA: TGTGCCAGCAGTCTACGGTCGGGCTATGGCTACACCTTC. Translated, it gives CASSLRSGYGYTF.

The chain has TRBV30 and TRBJ1-1, with D unresolved. Trimming left V 0 bases short and J 3 bases short, with 11 bases between. From germline, CDR1 is GTSNPN and CDR2 SVGIG (reference sequence). This CDR3 is 14 amino acids long. The CDR3 DNA follows: TGTGCCTGGAGTGTTAGGCTCACGGACACTGAAGCTTTCTTT. This sequence encodes CAWSVRLTDTEAFF.

This chain joins TRBV6-2 or TRBV6-3 and TRBJ2-1; the match to TRBD1 covers 7 bases. Trimming cost V 5 bases and J 9 bases; bases outside gene matches: 13. CDR3 size: 15 residues. CDR1 is MNHEY and CDR2 is SVGEGT in the germline V gene. The chain's CDR3 is CASSVLGQGVSEQFF. The CDR3 DNA sequence: TGTGCCAGCAGTGTCTTGGGGCAGGGGGTTAGTGAGCAGTTCTTC.

The chain couples TRBV9 to TRBJ2-3; TRBD1 agrees at 10 bases. This CDR3 is 15 amino acids long. V trimming: 2 bases; J trimming: 2 bases; junction bases outside the gene matches: 2. CDR1 is SGDLS and CDR2 is YYNGEE in the germline V gene. The CDR3 spells CASSVTGGVTDTQYF. For the CDR3, the DNA is TGTGCCAGCAGCGTGACAGGGGGCGTCACAGATACGCAGTATTTT.

The sample holds one count of this clone. The chain recombines TRBV10-3 with TRBJ1-5; 7 bases map to TRBD1. Germline values: CDR1 ENHRY, CDR2 SYGVKD. The J segment lost 10 bases and the V segment lost 0 bases, leaving 15 bases of the junction unmatched. This CDR3 is 17 amino acids long. The CDR3 region has the DNA TGTGCCATCAGTGAGTCGACAGGGTCCGTAGCAATCAGCCCCCAGCATTTT. Protein: CAISESTGSVAISPQHF.

The gene calls are TRBV30 and TRBJ1-3, with D perhaps matching TRBD1 (5 bases). Germline V lookup: CDR1 GTSNPN, CDR2 SVGIG (reference sequence). The CDR3 is 11 residues long. V dropped 5 bases and J dropped 4 bases, with 6 bases sitting between them. The CDR3 coding sequence is TGTGCCTGGGGACACGGAAACACCATATATTTT. Encoded protein: CAWGHGNTIYF.

The gene calls are TRBV28 and TRBJ1-5, with D hard to call. The CDR3 sequence is 14 residues long. V lost 2 bases, J lost 2 bases, and 7 bases lay in between. The germline gives CDR1 MDHEN, CDR2 SYDVKM. The CDR3 sequence is CASSLRYGNQPQHF. The CDR3 coding sequence is TGTGCCAGCAGTTTAAGATATGGCAATCAGCCCCAGCATTTT.

V and J are TRBV6-1 and TRBJ2-1; D remains unclear. This CDR3 comprises 15 residues. V was trimmed by 3 bases and J by 0 bases, leaving 9 bases between them. CDR1 and CDR2 (germline): MNHNS, SASEGT. CDR3 loop: CASSDLEVSYNEQFF. Written as DNA, the CDR3 is TGTGCCAGCAGTGATTTAGAGGTCTCCTACAATGAGCAGTTCTTC.

The rearrangement uses TRBV7-2 and TRBJ1-2; D is uncertain. CDR3 size: 13 residues. Germline values: CDR1 SGHTA, CDR2 FQGNSA. The ends were cut back, 2 bases at V and 1 base at J, with 5 bases in the middle. The CDR3 DNA is TGTGCCAGCAGCTTACAGGTTAACTATGGCTACACCTTC. Amino acid sequence: CASSLQVNYGYTF.

The chain uses TRBV7-2 and TRBJ2-3, with D maybe TRBD1 (6 bases). CDR1 SGHTA and CDR2 FQGNSA come from the germline V gene. The ends were cut back, 5 bases at V and 5 bases at J, with 11 bases in the middle. The CDR3 covers 13 residues. DNA of the CDR3: TGTGCCAGCAGCCCACGAGGGGGAGATACGCAGTATTTT. This codes for CASSPRGGDTQYF.

A note on this clone: An end of the junction does not agree with germline; a read error may underlie this. The gene calls are TRBV7-2 and TRBJ2-2; a weak D match, TRBD2 (5 bases). This CDR3 comprises 13 residues. Germline values: CDR1 SGHTA, CDR2 FQGNSA. CDR3 DNA sequence: TGTGCCAGCAGCTCAGACGGGCCCGGGAAGCTGTTTTTT. The encoded protein is CASSSDGPGKLFF. The variable domain in full, with the rest retrieved from reference TRBV7-2 and TRBJ2-2, is GAGVSQSPSNKVTEKGKDVELRCDPISGHTALYWYRQSLGQGLEFLIYFQGNSAPDKSGLPSDRFSAERTGGSVSTLTIQRTQQEDSAVYLCASSSDGPGKLFFGEGSRLTVL.

DNA of the CDR3: TGTGCCAGCAGCTTTAGAGGGGGACCTAACAATGAGCAGTTCTTC. Its protein is CASSFRGGPNNEQFF. V usage is TRBV7-2 and J usage is TRBJ2-1; a possible D gene is TRBD1 (6 bases). Trimming left V 3 bases short and J 5 bases short, with 14 bases between. Germline values: CDR1 SGHTA, CDR2 FQGNSA. CDR3 length: 15 amino acids. Together with reference TRBV7-2 and TRBJ2-1, the CDR3 gives the full variable domain: GAGVSQSPSNKVTEKGKDVELRCDPISGHTALYWYRQSLGQGLEFLIYFQGNSAPDKSGLPSDRFSAERTGGSVSTLTIQRTQQEDSAVYLCASSFRGGPNNEQFFGPGTRLTVL.

The chain carries TRBV5-1 and TRBJ2-7, with a tentative D call TRBD2 (6 bases). The V end was cut by 3 bases, the J end by 5 bases, with 27 bases between. Germline CDR1 reads SGHRS; CDR2 reads YFSETQ. This CDR3 spans 18 amino acids. CDR3 nucleotide sequence: TGCGCCAGCAGCTACGGGACTGCGTTTCCCGCCCTTGTCCACGAGCAGTACTTC. It codes for CASSYGTAFPALVHEQYF.

The chain combines TRBV27 with TRBJ1-5, with 9 bases aligning to TRBD1. CDR1 MNHEY and CDR2 SMNVEV come from the germline V gene (reference sequence). The CDR3 covers 15 residues. V was clipped by 5 bases and J by 6 bases; unmatched bases: 8. As DNA, the CDR3 is TGTGCCAGCAGTATCTCCGGGACAGGGACTCAGCCCCAGCATTTT. Translated, it gives CASSISGTGTQPQHF.

The rearrangement uses TRBV24-1 and TRBJ1-1; D unclear. This CDR3 is 13 amino acids long. Germline CDR1 and CDR2: KGHDR and SFDVKD. V was trimmed by 4 bases and J by 0 bases, leaving 5 bases between them. In DNA, the CDR3 is TGTGCCACCAGTGACGTAATGAACACTGAAGCTTTCTTT. Its protein product is CATSDVMNTEAFF.